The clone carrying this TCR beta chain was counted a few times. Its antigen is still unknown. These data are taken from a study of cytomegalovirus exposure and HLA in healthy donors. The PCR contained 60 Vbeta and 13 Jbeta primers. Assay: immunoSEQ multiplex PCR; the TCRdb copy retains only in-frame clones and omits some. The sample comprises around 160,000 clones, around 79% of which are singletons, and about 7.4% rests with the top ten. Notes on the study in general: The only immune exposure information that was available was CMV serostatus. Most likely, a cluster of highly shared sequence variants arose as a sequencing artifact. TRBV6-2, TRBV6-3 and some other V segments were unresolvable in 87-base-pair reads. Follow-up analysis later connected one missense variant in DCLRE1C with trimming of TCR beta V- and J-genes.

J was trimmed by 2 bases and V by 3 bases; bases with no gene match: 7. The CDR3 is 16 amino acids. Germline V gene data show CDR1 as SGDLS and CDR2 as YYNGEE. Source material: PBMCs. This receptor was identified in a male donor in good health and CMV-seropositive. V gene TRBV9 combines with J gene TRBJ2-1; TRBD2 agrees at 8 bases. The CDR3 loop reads CASSGGTGGPYNEQFF. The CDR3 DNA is TGTGCCAGCAGCGGGGGGACGGGGGGGCCCTACAATGAGCAGTTCTTC.